This T cell receptor (beta chain) emerged from a study of Graves' ophthalmopathy and Graves' hyperthyroidism. Study observations and caveats: Both an approximately 71% sensitivity and an approximately 72% specificity characterized the model's predictions of ophthalmopathy progression. Also, most clonotypes expanded in the thyroid above 0.001 frequency appeared in blood.

From RNA, the CDR3 regions of TCR beta chains were amplified and sequenced. Second-round multiplex PCR came after first-round RT-PCR with HTBI primers. Using its own MiXCR run on the multiplex PCR reads, TCRdb lists one record per CDR3 protein. This sample has about 660,000 distinct CDR3 sequences, with roughly 41% found just once. V shed 1 base and J shed 0 bases, with 12 bases lying between them. This CDR3 comprises 16 residues. Germline V gene sequence: CDR1 MGHRA, CDR2 YSYEKL. In regard to this clonotype: Its antigen remains unidentified.

The sample comprised peripheral blood. The source is an adult man with Graves' ophthalmopathy. The chain is built from TRBV4-1 and TRBJ1-2; tentatively, D is TRBD1 (5 bases). CDR3 protein: CASSQVAAGPNYGYTF. The CDR3 DNA sequence: TGCGCCAGCAGCCAAGTGGCAGCAGGGCCTAACTATGGCTACACCTTC.